This TCR beta chain was sequenced in a study of blood T cell repertoires in COVID-19. V lost 6 bases and J 2 bases, leaving 7 bases between the germline ends. CDR1 is WSHSY, CDR2 SAAADI, per germline. The CDR3 extends over 12 amino acids. Assay: immunoSEQ multiplex PCR; the TCRdb copy retains only in-frame clones and omits some. The table has roughly 260,000 clones, roughly 82% seen once; the top ten hold nearly 5%. The sequencing sample was made of peripheral blood. The genes are TRBV10-2 and TRBJ1-2; weak D call: TRBD1 (6 bases). The sequence was obtained from a woman older than 75 with active or convalescent COVID-19. CDR3 nucleotides: TGCGCCAGCAGCGACAGGAACTATGGCTACACCTTC. It translates to CASSDRNYGYTF.